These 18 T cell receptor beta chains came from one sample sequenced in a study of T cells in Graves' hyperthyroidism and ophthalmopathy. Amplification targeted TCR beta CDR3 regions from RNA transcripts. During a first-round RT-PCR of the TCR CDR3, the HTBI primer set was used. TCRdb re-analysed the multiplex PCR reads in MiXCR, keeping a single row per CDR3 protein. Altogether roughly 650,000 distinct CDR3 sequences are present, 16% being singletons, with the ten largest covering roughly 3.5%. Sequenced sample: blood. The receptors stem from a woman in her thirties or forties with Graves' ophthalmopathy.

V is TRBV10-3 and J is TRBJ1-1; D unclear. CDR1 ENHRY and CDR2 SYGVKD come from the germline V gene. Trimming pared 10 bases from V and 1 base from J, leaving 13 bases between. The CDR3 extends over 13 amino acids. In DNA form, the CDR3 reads TGTGCCACCAAACTGGGCCCGAACACTGAAGCTTTCTTT. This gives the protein CATKLGPNTEAFF.

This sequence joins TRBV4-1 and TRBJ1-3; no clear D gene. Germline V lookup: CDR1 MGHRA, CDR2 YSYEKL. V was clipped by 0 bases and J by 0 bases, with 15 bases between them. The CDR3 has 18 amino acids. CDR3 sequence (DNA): TGCGCCAGCAGCCAAGATCGGTACAGAGAGGACTCTGGAAACACCATATATTTT. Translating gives CASSQDRYREDSGNTIYF.

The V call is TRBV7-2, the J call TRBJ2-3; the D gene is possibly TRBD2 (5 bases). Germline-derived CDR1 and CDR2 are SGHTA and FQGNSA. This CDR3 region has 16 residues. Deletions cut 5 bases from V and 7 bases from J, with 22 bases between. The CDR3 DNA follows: TGTGCCAGCAGCGTACCGTGGACCCCCGAGGGATATACGCAGTATTTT. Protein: CASSVPWTPEGYTQYF.

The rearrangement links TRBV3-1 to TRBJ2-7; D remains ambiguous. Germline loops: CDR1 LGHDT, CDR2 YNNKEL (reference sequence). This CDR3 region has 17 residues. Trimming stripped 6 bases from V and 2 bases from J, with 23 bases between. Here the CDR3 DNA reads TGTGCCAGCAGTAAGGAGATGGGCCATCCCTTACCCTACGAGCAGTACTTC. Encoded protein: CASSKEMGHPLPYEQYF.

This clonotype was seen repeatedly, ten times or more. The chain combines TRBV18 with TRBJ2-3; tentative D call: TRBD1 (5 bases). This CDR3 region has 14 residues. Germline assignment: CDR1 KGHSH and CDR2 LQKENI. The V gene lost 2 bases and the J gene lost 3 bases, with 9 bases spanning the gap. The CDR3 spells CASSPLQATDTQYF. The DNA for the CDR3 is TGTGCCAGCTCACCATTACAGGCAACAGATACGCAGTATTTT.

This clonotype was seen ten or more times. CDR3 DNA sequence: TGTGCCAGCAGTGAAAAGACAGGGCGGCCTGGAAACACCATATATTTT. Residues: CASSEKTGRPGNTIYF. This chain uses TRBV6-1 with TRBJ1-3; 7 nucleotides agree with TRBD1. CDR3 length: 16 amino acids. Looked up from germline, CDR1 is MNHNS and CDR2 is SASEGT. V lost 2 bases to trimming and J lost 2 bases; unmatched junction nucleotides: 6.

In nucleotides, the CDR3 is TGTGCCAGCAGCCTCCGGGACAGGGTGATGGATGAGCAGTTCTTC. Its protein product is CASSLRDRVMDEQFF. V gene TRBV6-1 combines with J gene TRBJ2-1, with 9 bases aligning to TRBD1. The CDR3 totals 15 residues. J lost 8 bases, V lost 6 bases, and 11 bases had no gene match. CDR1 is MNHNS, CDR2 SASEGT, per germline.

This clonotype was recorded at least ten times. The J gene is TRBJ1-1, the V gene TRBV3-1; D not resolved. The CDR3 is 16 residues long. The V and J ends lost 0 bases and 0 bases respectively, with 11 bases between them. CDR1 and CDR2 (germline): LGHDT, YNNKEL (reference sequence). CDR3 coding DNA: TGTGCCAGCAGCCAAGATGTAGGGCAGATGAACACTGAAGCTTTCTTT. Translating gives CASSQDVGQMNTEAFF.

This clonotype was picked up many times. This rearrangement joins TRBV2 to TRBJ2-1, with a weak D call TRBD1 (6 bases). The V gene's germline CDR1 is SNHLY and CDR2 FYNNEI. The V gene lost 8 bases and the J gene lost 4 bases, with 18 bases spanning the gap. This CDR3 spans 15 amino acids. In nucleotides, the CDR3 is TGTGCCAGCCAAGCCTGGACAGATCCTTACAATGAGCAGTTCTTC. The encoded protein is CASQAWTDPYNEQFF.

CDR3 bases: TGCGCCAGCAGCTCCGGGCCCGAGGGTGAAAAACTGTTTTTT. Its translation: CASSSGPEGEKLFF. The V call is TRBV5-1, the J call TRBJ1-4; the D is unclear. With 3 bases removed from V and 7 bases from J, the gap between germline ends came to 13 bases. CDR3 length: 14 amino acids. Germline values: CDR1 SGHRS, CDR2 YFSETQ.

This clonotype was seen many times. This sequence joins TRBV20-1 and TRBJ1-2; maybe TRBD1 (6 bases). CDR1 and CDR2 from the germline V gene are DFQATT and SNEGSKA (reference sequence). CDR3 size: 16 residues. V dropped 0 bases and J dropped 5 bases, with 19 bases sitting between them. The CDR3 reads CSARDFGRGGNYGYTF. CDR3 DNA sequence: TGCAGTGCTAGAGATTTTGGGAGGGGGGGGAATTATGGCTACACCTTC.

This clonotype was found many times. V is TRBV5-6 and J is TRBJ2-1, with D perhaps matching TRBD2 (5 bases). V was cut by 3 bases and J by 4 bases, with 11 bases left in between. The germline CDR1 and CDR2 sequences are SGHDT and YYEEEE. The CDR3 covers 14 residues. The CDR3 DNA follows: TGTGCCAGCAGCTCGTGGGTAGCGTACAATGAGCAGTTCTTC. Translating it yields CASSSWVAYNEQFF.

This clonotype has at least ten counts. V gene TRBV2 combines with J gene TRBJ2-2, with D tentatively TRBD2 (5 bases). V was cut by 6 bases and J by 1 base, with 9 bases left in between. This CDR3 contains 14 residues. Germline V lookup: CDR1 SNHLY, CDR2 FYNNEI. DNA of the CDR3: TGTGCCAGCAGGAGACTACTGAACACCGGGGAGCTGTTTTTT. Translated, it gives CASRRLLNTGELFF.

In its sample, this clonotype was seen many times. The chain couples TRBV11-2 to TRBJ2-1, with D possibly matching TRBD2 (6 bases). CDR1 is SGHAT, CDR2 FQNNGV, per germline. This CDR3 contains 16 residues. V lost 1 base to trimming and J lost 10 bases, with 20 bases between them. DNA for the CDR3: TGTGCCAGCAGCTTAGTAGGCGGGGCCCGTGCAGCGGAGCAGTTCTTC. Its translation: CASSLVGGARAAEQFF.

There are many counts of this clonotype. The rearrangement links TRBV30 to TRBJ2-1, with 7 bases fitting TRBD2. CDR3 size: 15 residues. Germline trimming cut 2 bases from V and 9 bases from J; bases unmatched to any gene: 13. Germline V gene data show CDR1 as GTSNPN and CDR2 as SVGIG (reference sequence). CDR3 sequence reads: CAWSRLGRGDAEQFF. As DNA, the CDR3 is TGTGCCTGGAGTCGCCTCGGACGGGGGGATGCTGAGCAGTTCTTC. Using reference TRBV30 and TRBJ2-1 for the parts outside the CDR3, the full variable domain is SQTIHQWPATLVQPVGSPLSLECTVEGTSNPNLYWYRQAAGRGLQLLFYSVGIGQISSEVPQNLSASRPQDRQFILSSKKLLLSDSGFYLCAWSRLGRGDAEQFFGPGTRLTVL.

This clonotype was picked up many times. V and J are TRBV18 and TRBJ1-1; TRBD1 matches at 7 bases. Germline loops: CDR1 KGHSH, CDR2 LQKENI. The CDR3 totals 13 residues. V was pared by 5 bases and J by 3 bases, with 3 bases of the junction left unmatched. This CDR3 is CASSTGEDTEAFF. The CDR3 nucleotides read TGTGCCAGCTCAACAGGGGAGGACACTGAAGCTTTCTTT.

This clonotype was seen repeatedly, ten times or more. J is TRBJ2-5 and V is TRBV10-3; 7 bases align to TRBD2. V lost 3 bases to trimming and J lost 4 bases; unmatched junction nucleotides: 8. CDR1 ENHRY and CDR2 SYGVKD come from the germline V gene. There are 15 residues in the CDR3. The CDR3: CAISDEGRAAETQYF. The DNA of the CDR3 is TGTGCCATCAGTGATGAAGGGAGGGCCGCAGAGACCCAGTACTTC.

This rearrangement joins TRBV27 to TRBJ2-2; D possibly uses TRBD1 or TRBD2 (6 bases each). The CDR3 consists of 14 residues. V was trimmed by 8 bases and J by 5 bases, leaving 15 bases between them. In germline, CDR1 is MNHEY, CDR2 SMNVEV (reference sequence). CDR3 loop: CASLRQGRTGELFF. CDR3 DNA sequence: TGTGCCAGCCTACGGCAGGGGAGGACCGGGGAGCTGTTTTTT.